These 5 T cell receptor beta chains were all obtained from the same sample, sequenced in a study of shared clonotypes between healthy human individuals (dated by TCRdb to the early 2020s). Library method: the immunoSEQ multiplex PCR assay. Sourced from immuneACCESS, this table was stored by TCRdb with only in-frame sequences that have V and J called. A share of the clones is absent; for the studies checked, an unresolved V gene accounts for under half, and the remainder has no known explanation. A total of under 1,100,000 clones appear in this sample, around 76% of them only once. Of the sample, about 1.5% is held by the ten largest clones. Sequencing input: memory CD4+ T cells sorted from blood. The cell subset or site label here, explained by the study, means: CD45RA-negative fraction. Receptors originate from a young man in good health.

This clone was counted only a few times. This chain connects TRBV27 to TRBJ1-2, with D perhaps TRBD1 (5 bases). This CDR3 comprises 12 residues. Germline CDR1 reads MNHEY; CDR2 reads SMNVEV (reference sequence). The ends were cut back, 8 bases at V and 8 bases at J, with 15 bases in the middle. CDR3 amino acids: CASGGPRGGYTF. In DNA form, the CDR3 reads TGTGCCAGCGGGGGACCTCGAGGGGGCTACACCTTC.

The chain has TRBV10-3 and TRBJ1-1; D is possibly TRBD1 (5 bases). V was shortened by 4 bases and J by 1 base, with 10 bases between the two germline ends. This CDR3 contains 14 residues. Looked up from germline, CDR1 is ENHRY and CDR2 is SYGVKD. This CDR3 reads CAISGWGSNTEAFF. The CDR3 region has the DNA TGTGCCATCAGTGGATGGGGGTCGAACACTGAAGCTTTCTTT.

This clone occurred a few times. The chain carries TRBV29-1 and TRBJ1-1; D is ambiguous. This CDR3 has 12 amino acids. Germline-derived CDR1 and CDR2 are SQVTM and ANQGSEA. Trimming pared 6 bases from V and 5 bases from J, leaving 13 bases between. The CDR3 DNA sequence: TGCAGCGTGAGGAACGGTATAACTGAAGCTTTCTTT. Its protein is CSVRNGITEAFF.

The chain carries TRBV6-1 and TRBJ1-2, with D tentatively TRBD1 (6 bases). Germline CDR1 MNHNS, CDR2 SASEGT. The V end lost 8 bases, the J end lost 3 bases, and 16 bases lay between the germline ends. The CDR3 extends over 14 amino acids. This CDR3 reads CASHMGAAYYGYTF. The CDR3 DNA reads as TGTGCCAGCCACATGGGGGCAGCATACTATGGCTACACCTTC.

As for this clone: One junction end disagrees with the germline gene, perhaps due to a read error. This chain uses TRBV28 with TRBJ2-7; 7 bases align to TRBD2. Germline values: CDR1 MDHEN, CDR2 SYDVKM. This CDR3 is 12 amino acids long. Written as DNA, the CDR3 is TGTGCCAGCAGTAAGGGAGGGTCGCCCGTTTCCTTC. It codes for CASSKGGSPVSF.